A selection of T cell receptor beta chains follows, all from one sample in a study of T cells after posttransplantation cyclophosphamide. Measured with immunoSEQ multiplex PCR; TCRdb has only the in-frame clones, and not every one. The repertoire consists of over 30,000 clones, none detected only once. The sample was PBMCs. The receptors originated from a woman in her forties or fifties in good health and a related stem cell transplant donor. Each CDR3 is given with its conserved first and last residue.

j_call: TRBJ1-6; v_call: TRBV7-2; cdr3_length: 17; cdr3_aa: CASSSRGQGASNSPLHF
j_call: TRBJ2-3; v_call: TRBV7-9; cdr3_length: 16; cdr3_aa: CASSPLRVSSTDTQYF
j_call: TRBJ2-7; v_call: TRBV6-5; cdr3_length: 14; cdr3_aa: CASRLAGGPYEQYF
j_call: TRBJ1-4; v_call: TRBV2; cdr3_length: 15; cdr3_aa: CASSDPGQGNEKLFF
j_call: TRBJ1-2; v_call: TRBV7-8; cdr3_length: 17; cdr3_aa: CASSLAAGQASYYGYTF
j_call: TRBJ1-4; v_call: TRBV6-1; cdr3_length: 13; cdr3_aa: CASSRVTNEKLFF
j_call: TRBJ2-5; v_call: TRBV30; cdr3_length: 13; cdr3_aa: CAWSADSQETQYF
j_call: TRBJ1-5; v_call: TRBV2; cdr3_length: 13; cdr3_aa: CASSFAADQPQHF
j_call: TRBJ1-2; v_call: TRBV28; cdr3_length: 13; cdr3_aa: CASSSDSLYGCTF
j_call: TRBJ1-5; v_call: TRBV10-3; cdr3_length: 15; cdr3_aa: CAISDRTPGIQPQHF
j_call: TRBJ1-1; v_call: TRBV7-9; cdr3_length: 14; cdr3_aa: CASSLGRGNTEAFF
j_call: TRBJ2-7; v_call: TRBV7-2; cdr3_length: 18; cdr3_aa: CASSLGPLSSGGWYEQYF
j_call: TRBJ1-1; v_call: TRBV19; cdr3_length: 18; cdr3_aa: CASSIRGGSVVRDTEAFF
j_call: TRBJ2-5; v_call: TRBV2; cdr3_length: 14; cdr3_aa: CASSGLAGQETQYF
j_call: TRBJ2-2; v_call: TRBV2; cdr3_length: 13; cdr3_aa: CATGARYTGELFF
j_call: TRBJ2-3; v_call: TRBV29-1; cdr3_length: 13; cdr3_aa: CSAPGQGPPAQYF
j_call: TRBJ1-4; v_call: TRBV18; cdr3_length: 16; cdr3_aa: CASSPPLGVTNEKLFF
j_call: TRBJ2-1; v_call: TRBV5-1; cdr3_length: 16; cdr3_aa: CASSSWTSGGNNEQFF
j_call: TRBJ1-4; v_call: TRBV7-8; cdr3_length: 16; cdr3_aa: CASSLRRGRTNEKLFF
j_call: TRBJ2-1; v_call: TRBV11-2; cdr3_length: 16; cdr3_aa: CASSSPWGVSYNEQFF
j_call: TRBJ1-2; v_call: TRBV19; cdr3_length: 13; cdr3_aa: CASSSGTGLGYTF
j_call: TRBJ2-4; v_call: TRBV5-5; cdr3_length: 19; cdr3_aa: CASSLGQAAGLVAKNIQYF